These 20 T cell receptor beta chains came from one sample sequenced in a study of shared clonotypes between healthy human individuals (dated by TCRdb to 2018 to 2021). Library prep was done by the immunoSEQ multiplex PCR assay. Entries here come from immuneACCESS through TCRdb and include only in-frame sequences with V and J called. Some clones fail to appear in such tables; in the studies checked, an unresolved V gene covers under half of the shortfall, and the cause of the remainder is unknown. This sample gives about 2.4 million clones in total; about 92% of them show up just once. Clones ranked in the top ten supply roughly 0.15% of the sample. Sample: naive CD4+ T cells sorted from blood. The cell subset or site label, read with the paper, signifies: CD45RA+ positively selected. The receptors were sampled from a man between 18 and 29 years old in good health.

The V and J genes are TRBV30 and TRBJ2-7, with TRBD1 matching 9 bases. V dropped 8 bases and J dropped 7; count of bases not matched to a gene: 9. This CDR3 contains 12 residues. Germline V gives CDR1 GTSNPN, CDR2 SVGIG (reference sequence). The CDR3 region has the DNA TGTGCCGGTGAACAGGGGGCTGGGGAGCAGTACTTC. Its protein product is CAGEQGAGEQYF.

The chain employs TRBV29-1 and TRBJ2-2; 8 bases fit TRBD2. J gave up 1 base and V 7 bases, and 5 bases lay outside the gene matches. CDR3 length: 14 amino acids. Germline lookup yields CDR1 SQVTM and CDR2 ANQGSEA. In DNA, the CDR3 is TGCAGCGCACTGCGGGGGGTGAACACCGGGGAGCTGTTTTTT. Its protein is CSALRGVNTGELFF.

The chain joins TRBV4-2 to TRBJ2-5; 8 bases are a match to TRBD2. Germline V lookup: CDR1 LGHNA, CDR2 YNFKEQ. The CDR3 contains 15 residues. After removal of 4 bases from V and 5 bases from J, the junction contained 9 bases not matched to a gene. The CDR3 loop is CASSPLAGTGETQYF. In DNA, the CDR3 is TGTGCCAGCAGCCCTTTAGCGGGGACGGGGGAGACCCAGTACTTC.

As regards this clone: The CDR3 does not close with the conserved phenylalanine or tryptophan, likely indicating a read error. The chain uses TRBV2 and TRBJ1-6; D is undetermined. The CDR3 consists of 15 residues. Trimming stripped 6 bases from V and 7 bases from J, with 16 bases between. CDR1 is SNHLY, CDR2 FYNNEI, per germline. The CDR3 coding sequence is TGTGCCAGCAGGGAGGCGGGAGCGTTAAATTCACCCCTCCACTCT. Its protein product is CASREAGALNSPLHS.

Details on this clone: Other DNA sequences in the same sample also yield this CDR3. The CDR3 loop reads CASSLVTGSGANVLTF. The CDR3 bases are TGCGCCAGCAGCTTGGTAACAGGCTCTGGGGCCAACGTCCTGACTTTC. The chain is built from TRBV5-1 and TRBJ2-6, with D possibly TRBD1 on 5 matching bases. The CDR3 is made up of 16 amino acids. The V gene's germline CDR1 is SGHRS and CDR2 YFSETQ. Trimming left V 0 bases short and J 0 bases short, with 7 bases between. Drawing the rest from reference TRBV5-1 and TRBJ2-6, the complete variable domain is KAGVTQTPRYLIKTRGQQVTLSCSPISGHRSVSWYQQTPGQGLQFLFEYFSETQRNKGNFPGRFSGRQFSNSRSEMNVSTLELGDSALYLCASSLVTGSGANVLTFGAGSRLTVL.

Here the CDR3 DNA reads TGTGCCAGCAGTATAGGGGGGGCCCAAGAGACCCAGTACTTC. Amino acids: CASSIGGAQETQYF. This rearrangement joins TRBV7-2 to TRBJ2-5; possibly TRBD2 for D (7 bases). The CDR3 sequence is 14 residues long. Trimming removed 6 bases from V and 1 base from J, with 12 bases in between. The germline gives CDR1 SGHTA, CDR2 FQGNSA.

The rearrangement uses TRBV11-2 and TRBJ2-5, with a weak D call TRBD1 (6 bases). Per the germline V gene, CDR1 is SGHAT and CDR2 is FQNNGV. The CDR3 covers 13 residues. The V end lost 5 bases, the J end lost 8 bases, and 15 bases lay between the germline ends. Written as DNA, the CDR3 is TGTGCCAGCAGCCCGCAACAGGGTAACACCCAGTACTTC. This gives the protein CASSPQQGNTQYF. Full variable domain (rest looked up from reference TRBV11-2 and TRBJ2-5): EAGVAQSPRYKIIEKRQSVAFWCNPISGHATLYWYQQILGQGPKLLIQFQNNGVVDDSQLPKDRFSAERLKGVDSTLKIQPAKLEDSAVYLCASSPQQGNTQYFGPGTRLLVL.

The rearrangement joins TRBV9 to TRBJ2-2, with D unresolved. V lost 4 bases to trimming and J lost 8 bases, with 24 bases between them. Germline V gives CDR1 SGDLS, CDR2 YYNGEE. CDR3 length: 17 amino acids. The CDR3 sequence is CASSTRQLRHSEGELFF. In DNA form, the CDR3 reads TGTGCCAGCAGCACCCGTCAGTTAAGGCATAGTGAGGGGGAGCTGTTTTTT.

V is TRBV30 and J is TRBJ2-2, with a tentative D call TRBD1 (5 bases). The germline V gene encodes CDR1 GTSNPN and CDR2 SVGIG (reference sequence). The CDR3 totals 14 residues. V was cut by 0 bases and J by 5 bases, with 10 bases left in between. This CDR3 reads CAWSVQVKTGELFF. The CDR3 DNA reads TGTGCCTGGAGTGTACAGGTCAAAACCGGGGAGCTGTTTTTT.

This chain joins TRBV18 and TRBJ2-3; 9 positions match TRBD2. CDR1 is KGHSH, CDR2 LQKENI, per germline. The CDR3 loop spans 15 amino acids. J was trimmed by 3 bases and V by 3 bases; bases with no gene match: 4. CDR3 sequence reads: CASSPPSGKTDTQYF. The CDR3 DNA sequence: TGTGCCAGCTCACCGCCTAGCGGGAAAACAGATACGCAGTATTTT.

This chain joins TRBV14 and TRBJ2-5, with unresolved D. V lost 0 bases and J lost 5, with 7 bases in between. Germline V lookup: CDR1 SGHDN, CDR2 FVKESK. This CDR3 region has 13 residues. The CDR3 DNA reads TGTGCCAGCAGCCAAGATGTAGGGGAGACCCAGTACTTC. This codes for CASSQDVGETQYF.

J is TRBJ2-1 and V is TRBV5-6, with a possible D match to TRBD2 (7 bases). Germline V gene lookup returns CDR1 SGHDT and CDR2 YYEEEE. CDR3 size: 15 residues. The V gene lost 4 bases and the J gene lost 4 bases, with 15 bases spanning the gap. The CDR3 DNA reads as TGTGCCAGCAGCCCCCGGGGGGCGCGGTACAATGAGCAGTTCTTC. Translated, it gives CASSPRGARYNEQFF.

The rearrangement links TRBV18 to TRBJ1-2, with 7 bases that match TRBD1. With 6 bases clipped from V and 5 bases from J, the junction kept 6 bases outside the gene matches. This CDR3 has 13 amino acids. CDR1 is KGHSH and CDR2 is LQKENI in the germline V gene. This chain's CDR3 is CASSQGQDYGYTF. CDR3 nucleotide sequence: TGTGCCAGCTCCCAAGGACAGGATTATGGCTACACCTTC.

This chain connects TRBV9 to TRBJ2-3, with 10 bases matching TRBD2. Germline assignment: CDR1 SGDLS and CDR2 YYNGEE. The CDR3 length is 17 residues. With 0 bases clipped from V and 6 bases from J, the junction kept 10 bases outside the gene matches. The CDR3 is CASSVGLTSGKTDTQYF. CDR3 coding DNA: TGTGCCAGCAGCGTAGGATTAACTAGCGGGAAGACGGATACGCAGTATTTT. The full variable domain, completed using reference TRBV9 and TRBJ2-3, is DSGVTQTPKHLITATGQRVTLRCSPRSGDLSVYWYQQSLDQGLQFLIQYYNGEERAKGNILERFSAQQFPDLHSELNLSSLELGDSALYFCASSVGLTSGKTDTQYFGPGTRLTVL.

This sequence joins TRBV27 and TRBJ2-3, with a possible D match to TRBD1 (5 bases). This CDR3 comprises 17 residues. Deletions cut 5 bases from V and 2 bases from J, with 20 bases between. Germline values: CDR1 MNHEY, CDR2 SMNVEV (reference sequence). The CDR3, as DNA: TGTGCCAGCAGTAAAGGGGTGGAAGTTATCAACACAGATACGCAGTATTTT. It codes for CASSKGVEVINTDTQYF.

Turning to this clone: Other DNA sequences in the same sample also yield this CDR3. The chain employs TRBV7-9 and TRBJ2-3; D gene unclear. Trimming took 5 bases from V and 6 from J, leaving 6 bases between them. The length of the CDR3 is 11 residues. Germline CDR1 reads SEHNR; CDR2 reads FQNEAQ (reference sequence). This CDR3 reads CASSPRDTQYF. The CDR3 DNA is TGTGCCAGCAGCCCGCGGGATACGCAGTATTTT.

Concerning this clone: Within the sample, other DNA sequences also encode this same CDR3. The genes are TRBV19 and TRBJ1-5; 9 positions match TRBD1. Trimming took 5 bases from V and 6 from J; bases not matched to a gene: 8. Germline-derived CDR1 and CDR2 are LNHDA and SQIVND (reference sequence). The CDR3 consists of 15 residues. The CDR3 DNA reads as TGTGCCAGTAGTGTGCCGGGACAGGGTAGTCAGCCCCAGCATTTT. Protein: CASSVPGQGSQPQHF.

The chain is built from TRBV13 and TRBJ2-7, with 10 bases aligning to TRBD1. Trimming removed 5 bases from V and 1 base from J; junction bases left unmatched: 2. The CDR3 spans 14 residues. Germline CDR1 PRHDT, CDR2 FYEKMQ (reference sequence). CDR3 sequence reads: CASSRQGASYEQYF. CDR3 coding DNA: TGTGCCAGCAGCCGACAGGGGGCATCCTACGAGCAGTACTTC.

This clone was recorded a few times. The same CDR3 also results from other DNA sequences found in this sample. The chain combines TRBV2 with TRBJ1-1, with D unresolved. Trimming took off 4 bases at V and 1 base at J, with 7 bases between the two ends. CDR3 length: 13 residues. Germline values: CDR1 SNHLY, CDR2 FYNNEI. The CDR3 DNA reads TGTGCCAGCAGTGGGCCGGGGAACACTGAAGCTTTCTTT. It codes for CASSGPGNTEAFF.

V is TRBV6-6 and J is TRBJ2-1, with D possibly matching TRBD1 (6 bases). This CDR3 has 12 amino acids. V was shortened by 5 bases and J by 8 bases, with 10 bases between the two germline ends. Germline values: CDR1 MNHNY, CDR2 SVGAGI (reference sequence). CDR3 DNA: TGTGCCAGCAGTCCCACAGGGTATGAGCAGTTCTTC. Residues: CASSPTGYEQFF.